This entry lists 23 T cell receptor beta chains sequenced from one sample in a study of patients and donors after allogeneic stem cell transplantation. TCRdb reprocessed the RT-PCR reads via MiXCR and lists one record per CDR3 protein. The table includes around 150,000 distinct CDR3 sequences, 30% to 45% detected once. The sequenced sample consisted of blood, either unsorted or a sorted T cell fraction (not recorded which). These TCRs come from a human donor who was either an allogeneic HSCT recipient or a stem cell or donor lymphocyte infusion donor (not recorded which). It is not recorded whose cells these are; they may come from a transplant donor.

The chain links TRBV20-1 to TRBJ2-2, with 9 bases matching TRBD1. The CDR3 sequence is 15 residues long. Trimming at V came to 1 base and at J to 4 bases, leaving 4 bases not matched to a gene. Per the germline V gene, CDR1 is DFQATT and CDR2 is SNEGSKA (reference sequence). The DNA for the CDR3 is TGCAGTGCTAGAGCTCAGGACAGGGGCACCGGGGAGCTGTTTTTT. It codes for CSARAQDRGTGELFF.

The rearrangement uses TRBV7-9 and TRBJ2-7, with D possibly TRBD2 on 5 matching bases. The CDR3 length is 13 residues. CDR1 is SEHNR, CDR2 FQNEAQ, per germline (reference sequence). Trimming took off 1 base at V and 5 bases at J, with 9 bases between the two ends. The CDR3 region is CASSLDTGNEQYF. CDR3 bases: TGTGCCAGCAGCTTAGATACGGGGAACGAGCAGTACTTC.

The sample holds many counts of this clonotype. This chain joins TRBV4-2 and TRBJ1-1; 9 nucleotides match TRBD1. There are 16 residues in the CDR3. V was clipped by 4 bases and J by 5 bases; unmatched bases: 11. Germline assignment: CDR1 LGHNA and CDR2 YNFKEQ. The CDR3 reads CASSPGQGQVGTEAFF. The CDR3 DNA reads TGTGCCAGCAGCCCCGGACAGGGGCAGGTTGGGACTGAAGCTTTCTTT.

J is TRBJ1-3 and V is TRBV28, with D possibly matching TRBD1 (6 bases). The V end lost 6 bases, the J end lost 0 bases, and 24 bases lay between the germline ends. The CDR3 length is 19 residues. Germline V gene sequence: CDR1 MDHEN, CDR2 SYDVKM. CDR3 DNA: TGTGCCAGCAGCCAAGGGGGGGGAAAGACGGTTCCCTCTGGAAACACCATATATTTT. It specifies CASSQGGGKTVPSGNTIYF.

V and J are TRBV18 and TRBJ1-1; D gene unclear. The length of the CDR3 is 14 residues. The V end was cut by 3 bases, the J end by 0 bases, with 8 bases between. Germline-derived CDR1 and CDR2 are KGHSH and LQKENI. This CDR3 reads CASSPKGMNTEAFF. As DNA, the CDR3 is TGTGCCAGCTCACCTAAGGGTATGAACACTGAAGCTTTCTTT.

The chain links TRBV4-3 to TRBJ2-7; 11 bases fit TRBD1. Germline CDR1 is LGHNA and CDR2 is YSLEER. This CDR3 has 17 residues. The ends lost 4 bases at V and 1 base at J; junction bases unmatched: 9. CDR3 bases: TGCGCCAGCAGCCTAGATATGGGGACAGGGGGGTCCTACGAGCAGTACTTC. This translates into CASSLDMGTGGSYEQYF.

V is TRBV28 and J is TRBJ2-7; no clear D gene. The CDR3 is made up of 11 amino acids. Germline V gene sequence: CDR1 MDHEN, CDR2 SYDVKM. With 3 bases removed from V and 4 bases from J, the gap between germline ends came to 4 bases. The CDR3 bases are TGTGCCAGCAGTTTCCTATACGAGCAGTACTTC. It yields the protein CASSFLYEQYF.

This chain connects TRBV7-2 to TRBJ2-1; 8 positions agree with TRBD2. The CDR3 contains 15 residues. V shed 5 bases and J 2 bases; nucleotides not matched to a gene: 5. Germline V lookup: CDR1 SGHTA, CDR2 FQGNSA. The CDR3 spells CASSPTGGTYNEQFF. CDR3 sequence (DNA): TGTGCCAGCAGCCCAACGGGGGGGACCTACAATGAGCAGTTCTTC.

The V and J genes are TRBV21-1 and TRBJ2-3. TRBV21-1 is recorded as a pseudogene. The CDR3 extends over 16 amino acids. CDR3 in DNA: TGTGCCAGCAGCAAAGGGAACAGCAGCAGCACAGATACGCAGTATTTT. Its protein product is CASSKGNSSSTDTQYF.

This clonotype was detected a few times. This chain joins TRBV24-1 and TRBJ2-3; D tentatively reads TRBD1 or TRBD2 (6 bases each). This CDR3 has 16 residues. Germline V gene sequence: CDR1 KGHDR, CDR2 SFDVKD. With 4 bases removed from V and 2 bases from J, the gap between germline ends came to 15 bases. The CDR3 sequence: CATSDPPGGDTDTQYF. CDR3 sequence (DNA): TGTGCCACCAGTGACCCACCCGGGGGCGACACAGATACGCAGTATTTT.

In this sample, this clonotype turned up once. The chain employs TRBV4-3 and TRBJ2-3; D possibly corresponds to TRBD1 (5 bases). Deletions cut 0 bases from V and 4 bases from J, with 11 bases between. The CDR3 is made up of 15 amino acids. Per the germline V gene, CDR1 is LGHNA and CDR2 is YSLEER. The CDR3: CASSQESLGADTQYF. DNA of the CDR3: TGCGCCAGCAGCCAAGAATCTCTAGGGGCAGATACGCAGTATTTT.

This clonotype was seen a handful of times. The V and J genes are TRBV5-5 and TRBJ1-2, with 9 bases matching TRBD1. Germline loops: CDR1 SGHKS, CDR2 YYEKEE (reference sequence). V lost 3 bases, J lost 4 bases, and 10 bases stayed unmatched. This CDR3 has 16 amino acids. CDR3 in DNA: TGTGCCAGCAGCTCAGCTCCGGGACAGGGACTCTATGGCTACACCTTC. It codes for CASSSAPGQGLYGYTF.

This chain links TRBV5-6 with TRBJ1-1; D remains unclear. Per germline, CDR1 SGHDT and CDR2 YYEEEE. Trimming pared 0 bases from V and 1 base from J, leaving 10 bases between. The CDR3 is 15 residues long. CDR3 nucleotide sequence: TGTGCCAGCAGCTTGGTGGCAGAAGCGAACACTGAAGCTTTCTTT. Protein: CASSLVAEANTEAFF.

This clonotype was seen a few times. This chain uses TRBV7-2 with TRBJ1-6; 7 bases map to TRBD1. There are 18 residues in the CDR3. V lost 1 base and J lost 8; bases outside the gene matches: 14. CDR1 and CDR2 (germline): SGHTA, FQGNSA. CDR3 in amino acids: CASSLDGQIRQGDSPLHF. The DNA of the CDR3 is TGTGCCAGCAGCTTAGATGGTCAAATCCGGCAGGGGGATTCACCCCTCCACTTT.

The gene calls are TRBV7-2 and TRBJ2-7, with D perhaps matching TRBD1 or TRBD2 (5 bases each). CDR1 and CDR2 (germline): SGHTA, FQGNSA. Trimming pared 4 bases from V and 4 bases from J, leaving 14 bases between. This CDR3 contains 14 residues. This CDR3 reads CASSWTGPPYEQYF. Written as DNA, the CDR3 is TGTGCCAGCAGCTGGACGGGACCTCCTTACGAGCAGTACTTC. Supplemented by reference TRBV7-2 and TRBJ2-7, the full variable domain reads GAGVSQSPSNKVTEKGKDVELRCDPISGHTALYWYRQSLGQGLEFLIYFQGNSAPDKSGLPSDRFSAERTGGSVSTLTIQRTQQEDSAVYLCASSWTGPPYEQYFGPGTRLTVT.

This clonotype was observed a few times. The V gene is TRBV5-1, the J gene TRBJ1-3; D is unclear. In germline, CDR1 is SGHRS, CDR2 YFSETQ. V gave up 7 bases and J gave up 0 bases, with 14 bases separating them. This CDR3 region has 15 residues. CDR3 sequence: CASAYRGNSGNTIYF. The CDR3 DNA reads TGCGCCAGCGCTTATCGCGGGAACTCTGGAAACACCATATATTTT.

This chain links TRBV11-2 with TRBJ2-3, with 8 bases that match TRBD1. Trimming removed 1 base from V and 0 bases from J; junction bases left unmatched: 3. Germline values: CDR1 SGHAT, CDR2 FQNNGV. The CDR3 is 16 amino acids. CDR3 DNA: TGTGCCAGCAGCTTAGTTGACAGGGGCAGCACAGATACGCAGTATTTT. Translated, it gives CASSLVDRGSTDTQYF.

This clonotype has a handful of counts. V is TRBV12-3 or TRBV12-4 and J is TRBJ1-5; D is possibly TRBD1 (6 bases). V was clipped by 6 bases and J by 8 bases, with 14 bases between them. CDR3 length equals 13 residues. The CDR3 is CASRRQAFEPQHF. The CDR3 DNA reads TGTGCCAGCAGACGACAGGCGTTTGAGCCCCAGCATTTT.

The chain couples TRBV7-2 to TRBJ2-3, with 9 bases fitting TRBD1. This CDR3 comprises 15 residues. Trimming at V came to 4 bases and at J to 5 bases, leaving 7 bases not matched to a gene. Germline CDR1 SGHTA, CDR2 FQGNSA. The CDR3 DNA is TGTGCCAGCAGCTCCACAGGGGGCGCAGGAGATACGCAGTATTTT. Encoded protein: CASSSTGGAGDTQYF.

The chain recombines TRBV7-9 with TRBJ1-2; no firm D call. This CDR3 contains 13 residues. Germline V gene sequence: CDR1 SEHNR, CDR2 FQNEAQ (reference sequence). The germline V and J ends were trimmed by 4 bases and 3 bases, with 9 bases remaining between them. This CDR3 is CASSSLADYGYTF. The CDR3 DNA follows: TGTGCCAGCAGCTCCCTTGCCGACTATGGCTACACCTTC.

The CDR3 loop reads CASNPGQDHNEQFF. The CDR3 DNA reads TGTGCCAGCAATCCGGGACAGGACCACAATGAGCAGTTCTTC. The rearrangement uses TRBV27 and TRBJ2-1; 8 bases are a match to TRBD1. Germline-derived CDR1 and CDR2 are MNHEY and SMNVEV (reference sequence). This CDR3 has 14 residues. V shed 7 bases and J 5 bases; nucleotides not matched to a gene: 7.

The CDR3 reads CASSQGRWNTEAFF. The CDR3 coding sequence is TGCGCCAGCAGCCAAGGCCGGTGGAACACTGAAGCTTTCTTT. V and J are TRBV4-1 and TRBJ1-1; D is uncertain. Germline V gives CDR1 MGHRA, CDR2 YSYEKL. CDR3 size: 14 residues. V lost 1 base and J 1 base, leaving 7 bases between the germline ends.

DNA of the CDR3: TGTGCCAGCATGGACAGTATCTCCGAGCAGTACTTC. Its translation: CASMDSISEQYF. This chain uses TRBV6-6 with TRBJ2-7, with a possible D match to TRBD1 (6 bases). Between the trimmed V and J ends, which lost 7 bases and 6 bases, there was a span of 13 bases. The CDR3 is 12 residues long. Germline CDR1 reads MNHNY; CDR2 reads SVGAGI (reference sequence).